This T cell receptor beta chain was identified during a study of identical twins. The V end lost 2 bases, the J end lost 4 bases, and 12 bases lay between the germline ends. The CDR3 contains 14 residues. Germline V gives CDR1 LGHDT, CDR2 YNNKEL (reference sequence). TCRdb redid the calling of the 5' RACE reads with MiXCR, one entry per CDR3 protein. Counted here are hundreds of thousands of distinct CDR3 sequences, 18% occurring once; the ten biggest clones make up about 12%. These records were also assigned to another study, of T cells expressing NK-cell markers.

The source material was PBMCs. The genes are TRBV3-1 and TRBJ2-7; possibly TRBD1 for D (6 bases). The origin of this receptor is a woman aged 18-29 years in good health. The CDR3 loop reads CASSQTWTAYEQYF. The CDR3 DNA follows: TGTGCCAGCAGCCAAACCTGGACAGCTTACGAGCAGTACTTC.